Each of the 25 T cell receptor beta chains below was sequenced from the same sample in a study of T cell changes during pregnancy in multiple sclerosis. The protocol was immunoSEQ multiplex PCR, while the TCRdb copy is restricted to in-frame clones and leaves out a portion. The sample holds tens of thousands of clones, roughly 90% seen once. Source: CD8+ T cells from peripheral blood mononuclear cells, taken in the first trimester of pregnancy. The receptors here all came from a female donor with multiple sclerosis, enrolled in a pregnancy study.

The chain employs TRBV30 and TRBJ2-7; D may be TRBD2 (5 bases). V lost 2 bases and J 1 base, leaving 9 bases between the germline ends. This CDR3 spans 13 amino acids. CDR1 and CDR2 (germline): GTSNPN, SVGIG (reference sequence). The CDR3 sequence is CAWSPPGSYEQYF. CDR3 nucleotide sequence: TGTGCCTGGAGTCCCCCGGGATCCTACGAGCAGTACTTC.

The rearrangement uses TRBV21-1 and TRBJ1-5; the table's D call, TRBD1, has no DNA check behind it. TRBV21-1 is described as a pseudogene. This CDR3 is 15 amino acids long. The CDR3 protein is CASRSGTETNQPQHF. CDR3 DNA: TGTGCCAGCAGGTCCGGGACAGAAACTAATCAGCCCCAGCATTTT.

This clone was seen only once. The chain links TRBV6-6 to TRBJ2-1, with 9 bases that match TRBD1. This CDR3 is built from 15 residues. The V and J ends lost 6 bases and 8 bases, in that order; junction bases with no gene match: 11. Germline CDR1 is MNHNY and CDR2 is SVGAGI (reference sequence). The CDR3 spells CASRFRDRVWYEQFF. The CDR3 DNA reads TGTGCCAGCAGATTCCGGGACAGGGTTTGGTATGAGCAGTTCTTC.

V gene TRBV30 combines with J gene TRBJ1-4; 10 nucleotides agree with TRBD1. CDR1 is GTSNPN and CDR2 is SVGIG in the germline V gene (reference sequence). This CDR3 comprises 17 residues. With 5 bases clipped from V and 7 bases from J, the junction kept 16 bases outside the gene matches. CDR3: CAWDPGQGPQNGEKLFF. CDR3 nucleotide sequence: TGTGCCTGGGACCCGGGACAGGGGCCTCAAAATGGTGAAAAACTGTTTTTT.

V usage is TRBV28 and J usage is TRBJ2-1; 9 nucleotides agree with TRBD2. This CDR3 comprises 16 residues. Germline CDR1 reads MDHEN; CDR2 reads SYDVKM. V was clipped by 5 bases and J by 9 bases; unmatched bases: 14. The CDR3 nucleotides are TGTGCCAGCAGTCCCCTCGTAGCGGGAGAGGGTAGTGAGCAGTTCTTC. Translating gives CASSPLVAGEGSEQFF. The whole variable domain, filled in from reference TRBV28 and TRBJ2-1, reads DVKVTQSSRYLVKRTGEKVFLECVQDMDHENMFWYRQDPGLGLRLIYFSYDVKMKEKGDIPEGYSVSREKKERFSLILESASTNQTSMYLCASSPLVAGEGSEQFFGPGTRLTVL.

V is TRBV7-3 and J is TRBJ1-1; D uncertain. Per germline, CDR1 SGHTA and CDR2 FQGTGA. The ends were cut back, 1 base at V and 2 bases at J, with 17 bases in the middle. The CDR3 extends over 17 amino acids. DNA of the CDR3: TGTGCCAGCAGCTTAATTGGGGTCCAATCGGGAAACACTGAAGCTTTCTTT. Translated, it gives CASSLIGVQSGNTEAFF.

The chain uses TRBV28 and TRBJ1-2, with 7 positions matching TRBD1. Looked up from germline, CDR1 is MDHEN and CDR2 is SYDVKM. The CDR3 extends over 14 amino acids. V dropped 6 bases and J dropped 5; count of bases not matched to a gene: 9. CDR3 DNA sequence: TGTGCCAGCAGATTGACAGGGTGGGGTTATGGCTACACCTTC. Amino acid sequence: CASRLTGWGYGYTF.

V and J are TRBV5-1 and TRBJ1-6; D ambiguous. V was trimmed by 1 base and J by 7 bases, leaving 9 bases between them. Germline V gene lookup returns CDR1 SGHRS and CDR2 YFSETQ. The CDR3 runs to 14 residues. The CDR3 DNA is TGCGCCAGCAGCTTGATAGATTCCAATTCACCCCTCCACTTT. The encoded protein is CASSLIDSNSPLHF.

DNA for the CDR3: TGTGCCAGCAGTGCCGCCGAGAGGCACACAGATACGCAGTATTTT. This encodes CASSAAERHTDTQYF. The chain joins TRBV6-1 to TRBJ2-3, with D uncertain. There are 15 residues in the CDR3. The germline V gene encodes CDR1 MNHNS and CDR2 SASEGT. Trimming shortened V by 4 bases and J by 2 bases, and 13 bases separated the two germline ends.

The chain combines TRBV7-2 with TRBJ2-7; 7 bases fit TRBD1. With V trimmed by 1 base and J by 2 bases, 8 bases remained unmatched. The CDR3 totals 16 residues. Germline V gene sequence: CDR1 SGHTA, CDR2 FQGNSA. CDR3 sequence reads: CASSLGRDSPTYEQYF. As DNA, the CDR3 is TGTGCCAGCAGCTTAGGCCGGGACAGTCCAACCTACGAGCAGTACTTC.

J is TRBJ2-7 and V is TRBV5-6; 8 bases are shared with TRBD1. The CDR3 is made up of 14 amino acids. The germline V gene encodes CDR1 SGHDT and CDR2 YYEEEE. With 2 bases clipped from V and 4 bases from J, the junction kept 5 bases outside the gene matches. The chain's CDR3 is CASSFGTGDYEQYF. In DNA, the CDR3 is TGTGCCAGCAGCTTCGGGACAGGAGATTACGAGCAGTACTTC.

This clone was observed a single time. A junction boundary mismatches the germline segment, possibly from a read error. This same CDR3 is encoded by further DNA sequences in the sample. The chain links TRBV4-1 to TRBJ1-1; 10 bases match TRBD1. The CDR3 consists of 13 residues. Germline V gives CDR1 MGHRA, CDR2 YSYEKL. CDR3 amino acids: CASSQGQGAEAFF. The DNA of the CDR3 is TGTGCCAGCAGCCAAGGACAGGGGGCTGAAGCTTTCTTT.

CDR3 loop: CATSTRQGMETQYF. The DNA of the CDR3 is TGTGCCACCAGCACCCGACAGGGTATGGAGACCCAGTACTTC. J is TRBJ2-5 and V is TRBV15; 7 bases map to TRBD1. Trimming took 4 bases from V and 5 from J; bases not matched to a gene: 7. From germline, CDR1 is LNHNV and CDR2 YYDKDF (reference sequence). This CDR3 spans 14 amino acids.

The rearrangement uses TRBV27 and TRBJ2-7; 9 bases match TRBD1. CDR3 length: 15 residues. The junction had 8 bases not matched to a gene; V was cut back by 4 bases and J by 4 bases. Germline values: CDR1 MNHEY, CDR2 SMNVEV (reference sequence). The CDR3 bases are TGTGCCAGCAGTTCTCTCGGGACAGGGATTTACGAGCAGTACTTC. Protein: CASSSLGTGIYEQYF.

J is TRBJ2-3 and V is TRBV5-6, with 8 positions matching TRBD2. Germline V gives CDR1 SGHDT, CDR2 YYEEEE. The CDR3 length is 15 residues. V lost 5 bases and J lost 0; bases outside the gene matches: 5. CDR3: CASRGSGGSTDTQYF. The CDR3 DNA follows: TGTGCCAGCAGGGGCAGCGGGGGAAGCACAGATACGCAGTATTTT.

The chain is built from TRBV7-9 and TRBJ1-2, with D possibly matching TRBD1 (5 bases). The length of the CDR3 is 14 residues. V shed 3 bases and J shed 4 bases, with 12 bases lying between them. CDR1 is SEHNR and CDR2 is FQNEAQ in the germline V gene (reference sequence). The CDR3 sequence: CASSLGPDSYGYTF. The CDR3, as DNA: TGTGCCAGCAGCTTGGGGCCGGATTCCTATGGCTACACCTTC.

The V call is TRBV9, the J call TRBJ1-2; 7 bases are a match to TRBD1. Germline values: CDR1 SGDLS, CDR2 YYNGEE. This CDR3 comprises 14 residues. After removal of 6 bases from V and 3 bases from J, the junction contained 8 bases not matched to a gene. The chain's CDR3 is CASTQGFFDYGYTF. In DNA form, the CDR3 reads TGTGCCAGCACACAGGGGTTTTTCGACTATGGCTACACCTTC. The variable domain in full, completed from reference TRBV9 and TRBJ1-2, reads DSGVTQTPKHLITATGQRVTLRCSPRSGDLSVYWYQQSLDQGLQFLIQYYNGEERAKGNILERFSAQQFPDLHSELNLSSLELGDSALYFCASTQGFFDYGYTFGSGTRLTVV.

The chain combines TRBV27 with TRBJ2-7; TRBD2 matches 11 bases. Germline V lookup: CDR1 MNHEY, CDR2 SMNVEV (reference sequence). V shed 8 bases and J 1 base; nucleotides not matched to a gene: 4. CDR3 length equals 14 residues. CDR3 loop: CASPGLADSYEQYF. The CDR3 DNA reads TGTGCCAGCCCGGGACTAGCGGATTCCTACGAGCAGTACTTC.

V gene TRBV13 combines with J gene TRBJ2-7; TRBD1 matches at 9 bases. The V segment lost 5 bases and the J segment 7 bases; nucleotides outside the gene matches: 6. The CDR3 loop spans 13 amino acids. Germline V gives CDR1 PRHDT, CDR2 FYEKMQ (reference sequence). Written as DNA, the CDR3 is TGTGCCAGCAGCCCGGGACAGGGCGTGGAGCAGTACTTC. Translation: CASSPGQGVEQYF.

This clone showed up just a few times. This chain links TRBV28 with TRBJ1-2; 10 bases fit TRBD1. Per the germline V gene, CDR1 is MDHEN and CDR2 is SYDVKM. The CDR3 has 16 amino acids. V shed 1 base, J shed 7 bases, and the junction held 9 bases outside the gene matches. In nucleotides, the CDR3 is TGTGCCAGCAGTTTATTGTCGGGGACAGGGGTTAGTGGCTACACCTTC. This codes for CASSLLSGTGVSGYTF.

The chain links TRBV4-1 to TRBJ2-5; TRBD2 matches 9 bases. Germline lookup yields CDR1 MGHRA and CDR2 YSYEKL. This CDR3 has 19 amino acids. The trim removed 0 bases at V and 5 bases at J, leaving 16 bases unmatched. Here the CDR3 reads CASSQDTGLAGIPGETQYF. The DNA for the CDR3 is TGCGCCAGCAGCCAAGATACAGGGCTAGCGGGGATCCCGGGGGAGACCCAGTACTTC.

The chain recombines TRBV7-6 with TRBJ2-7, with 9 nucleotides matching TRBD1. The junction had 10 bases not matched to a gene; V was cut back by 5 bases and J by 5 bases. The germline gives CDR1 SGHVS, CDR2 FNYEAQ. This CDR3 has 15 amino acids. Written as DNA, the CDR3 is TGTGCCAGCAGCCCATACGGACAGGGGCTCGACGAGCAGTACTTC. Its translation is CASSPYGQGLDEQYF.

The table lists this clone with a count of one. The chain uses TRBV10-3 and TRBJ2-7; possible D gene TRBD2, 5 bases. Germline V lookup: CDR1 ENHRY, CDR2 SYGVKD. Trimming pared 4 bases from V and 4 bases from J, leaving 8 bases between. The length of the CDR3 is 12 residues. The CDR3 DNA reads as TGTGCCATCAGTGGGGAGCAATACGAGCAGTACTTC. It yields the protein CAISGEQYEQYF.

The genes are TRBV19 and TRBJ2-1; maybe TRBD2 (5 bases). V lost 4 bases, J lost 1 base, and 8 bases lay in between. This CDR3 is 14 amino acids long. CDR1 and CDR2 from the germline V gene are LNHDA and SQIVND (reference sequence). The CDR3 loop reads CASSNGISYNEQFF. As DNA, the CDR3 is TGTGCCAGTAGTAACGGGATTTCCTACAATGAGCAGTTCTTC.

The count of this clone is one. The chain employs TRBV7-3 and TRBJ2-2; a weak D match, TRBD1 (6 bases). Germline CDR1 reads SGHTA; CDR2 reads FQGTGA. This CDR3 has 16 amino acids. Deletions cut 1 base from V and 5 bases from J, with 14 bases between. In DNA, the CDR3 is TGTGCCAGCAGCTTAAACAGGGACCTGGTTACCGGGGAGCTGTTTTTT. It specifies CASSLNRDLVTGELFF.